This T cell receptor (beta chain) stems from a study of blood T cell repertoires in COVID-19 (dated by TCRdb to 2020 to 2021). At the level of the whole study: The collaborator samples originated in the United States, Italy and Spain and spanned the acute and convalescent phases of COVID-19. The prospective study material was composed of cDNA or gDNA derived from T cells, B-cell-depleted T cells, or PBMCs. Deeply sampled blood TCRbeta repertoires from subjects exposed to, actively infected with, or recovered from COVID-19 were included in the dataset. The repertoires were made available in a free public database intended to serve as a resource for research on the immune response to SARS-CoV-2. Samples were obtained from the ongoing ImmuneRACE study (first 160 participants) and from 1,254 subjects provided by 6 global collaborators. The sample metadata nearly always contained a de-identified subject ID, COVID-19 status, age in years and sex. Where available, HLA class I and class II types were obtained from metadata supplied by the sample provider rather than from assay-based typing.

A remark on this clone: Its antigen is unknown. No base qualities exist here, and no much larger clone lies one base off it.

The CDR3 goes from the cysteine to the phenylalanine over 15 residues. The sequence is cut down to CDR3 DNA, 45 bases in frame from base 1. CDR1 and CDR2, per the germline V gene, are SNHLY and FYNNEI. At the junction V is shortened by 7 bases and J by 10 bases; bases outside the gene matches: 15. The immunoSEQ Assay, a bias-controlled multiplex PCR, was used to amplify TCRbeta CDR3 regions from genomic DNA. The original methods were these. Nucleated cell counts per sample were estimated from amplification of reference gene primers within the assay. Sequence reads were collapsed and filtered to measure the absolute abundance of every unique TCRbeta CDR3 rearrangement. Productive Simpson clonality was computed per sample as the square root of Simpson's diversity index over productive rearrangements. Sourced from immuneACCESS, this table was stored by TCRdb with only in-frame sequences that have V and J called. A share of the clones is absent; for the studies checked, an unresolved V gene accounts for under half, and the remainder has no known explanation. V and J calls and clone size are as listed in that table; D and trimming were resolved from the DNA. The sample table shows a few hundred thousand clones, and around nine tenths are seen once. Around 2.7% of the sample comes from the top ten.

Study-wide conclusions, independent of this receptor: The amount of clinical and demographic metadata varied by source and participant and was provided uncurated.

Each collaborating institution followed its own protocols to collect whole blood in K2EDTA tubes. For TCRbeta analysis, collaborators shipped samples in one of three forms: frozen whole blood, isolated PBMCs, or DNA extracted from either of those sample types. The sample taken for sequencing was peripheral blood. The chain couples TRBV2 to TRBJ2-1; 8 middle bases align to TRBD2. The receptor's source is a man in his sixties with acute or convalescent COVID-19. This receptor carries the CDR3 CASTLSRGGPREQFF. The DNA sequence is TGTGCCAGCACCCTCTCCCGGGGGGGGCCGCGAGAGCAGTTCTTC.